The present TCR beta chain was sequenced within a study of cytomegalovirus exposure and HLA in healthy donors. Points from the study as a whole: When the data were analyzed later, several of the most significant clusters appeared to be linked to common viral pathogens. The availability of immune exposure information extended only to CMV serostatus.

This clone has a single count. What it recognizes is unknown. The CDR3 length is 15 residues. Looked up from germline, CDR1 is KGHSH and CDR2 is LQKENI. Trimming stripped 0 bases from V and 3 bases from J, with 12 bases between. PCR involved 60 Vbeta and 13 Jbeta primers. The method was immunoSEQ multiplex PCR; TCRdb's version includes in-frame clones alone and lacks a portion of them. The sample has fewer than 120,000 clones; around 85% are singletons. The material sequenced was PBMCs. This TCR was recovered from a man aged 25-45 years in good health and CMV-seropositive. The chain joins TRBV18 to TRBJ2-7, with a tentative D call TRBD1 (6 bases). The CDR3 sequence is CASSPPVRGYYEQYF. CDR3 coding DNA: TGTGCCAGCTCACCACCGGTCAGGGGATACTACGAGCAGTACTTC.